This TCR beta chain appears in the sequencing data of a study of Graves' ophthalmopathy and Graves' hyperthyroidism. Details on this clonotype: Its antigen is undetermined.

This CDR3 contains 12 residues. Germline values: CDR1 SEHNR, CDR2 FQNEAQ (reference sequence). Deletions cut 5 bases from V and 6 bases from J, with 11 bases between. TCR beta CDR3 regions were amplified from RNA transcripts. Second-round multiplex PCR came after a first-round RT-PCR that employed HTBI primers. TCRdb ran MiXCR on the multiplex PCR reads and lists one entry per CDR3 protein. The sample includes hundreds of thousands of distinct CDR3 sequences, roughly 21% of them seen just once. Hyperthyroidism was considered stable when no ophthalmopathy appeared within 18 months of follow-up. Regarding the study as a whole: Ophthalmopathy progression was predicted with 65% to 71% sensitivity and approximately 72% specificity. Most expanded clonotypes in thyroid above 0.001 frequency also showed up in blood.

The chain is built from TRBV7-9 and TRBJ2-7; D gene unclear. This clonotype was sampled from a woman younger than 30 with stable Graves' hyperthyroidism. Material: peripheral blood. The CDR3 is CASSLSEIEQYF. In DNA, the CDR3 is TGTGCCAGCAGCCTCTCTGAGATCGAGCAGTACTTC.